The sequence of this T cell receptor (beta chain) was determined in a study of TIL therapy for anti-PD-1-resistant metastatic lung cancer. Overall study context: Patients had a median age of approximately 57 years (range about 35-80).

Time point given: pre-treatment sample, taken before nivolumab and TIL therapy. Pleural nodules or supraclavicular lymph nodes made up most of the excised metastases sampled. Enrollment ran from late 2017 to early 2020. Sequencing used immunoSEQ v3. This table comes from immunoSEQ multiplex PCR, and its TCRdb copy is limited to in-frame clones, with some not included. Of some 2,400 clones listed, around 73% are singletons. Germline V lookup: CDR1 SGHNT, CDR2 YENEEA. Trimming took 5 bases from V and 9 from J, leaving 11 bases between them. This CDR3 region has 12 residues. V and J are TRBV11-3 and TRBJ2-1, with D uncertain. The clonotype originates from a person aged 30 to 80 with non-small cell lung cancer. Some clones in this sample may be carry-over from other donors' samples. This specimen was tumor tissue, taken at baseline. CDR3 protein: CASSLELGEQFF. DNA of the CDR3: TGTGCCAGCAGCCTCGAGTTAGGTGAGCAGTTCTTC.